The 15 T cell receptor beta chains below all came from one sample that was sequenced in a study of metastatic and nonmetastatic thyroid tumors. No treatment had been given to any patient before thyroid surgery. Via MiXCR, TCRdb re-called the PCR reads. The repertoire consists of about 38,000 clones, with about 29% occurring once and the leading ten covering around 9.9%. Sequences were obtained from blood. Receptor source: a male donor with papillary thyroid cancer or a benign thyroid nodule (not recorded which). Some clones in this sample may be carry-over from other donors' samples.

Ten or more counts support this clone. Written as DNA, the CDR3 is TGTGCCAGCAGCTTGTTCCCGGAAACAGGGGCCAAACTGTTTTTT. Translating it yields CASSLFPETGAKLFF. V usage is TRBV5-4 and J usage is TRBJ1-4; 7 bases match TRBD1. This CDR3 has 15 amino acids. Germline CDR1 SGHNT, CDR2 YYREEE (reference sequence). The V segment lost 1 base and the J segment 11 bases; nucleotides outside the gene matches: 11.

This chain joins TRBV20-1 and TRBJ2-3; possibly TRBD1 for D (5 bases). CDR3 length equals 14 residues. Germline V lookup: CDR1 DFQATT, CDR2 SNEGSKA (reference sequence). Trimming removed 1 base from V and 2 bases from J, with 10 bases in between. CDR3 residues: CSARGAGSTDTQYF. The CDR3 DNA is TGCAGTGCTAGAGGGGCAGGGTCCACAGATACGCAGTATTTT.

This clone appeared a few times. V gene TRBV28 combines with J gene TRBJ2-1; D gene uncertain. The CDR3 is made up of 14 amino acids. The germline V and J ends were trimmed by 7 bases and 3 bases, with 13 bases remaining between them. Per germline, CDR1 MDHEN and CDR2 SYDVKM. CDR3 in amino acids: CASTFSWDYNEQFF. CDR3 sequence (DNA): TGTGCCAGCACTTTCTCGTGGGACTACAATGAGCAGTTCTTC.

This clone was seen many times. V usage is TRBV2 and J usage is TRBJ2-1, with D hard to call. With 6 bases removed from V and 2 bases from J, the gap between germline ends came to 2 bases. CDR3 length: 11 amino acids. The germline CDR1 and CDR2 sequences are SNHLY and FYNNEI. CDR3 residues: CASRTYNEQFF. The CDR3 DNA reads TGTGCCAGCAGAACCTACAATGAGCAGTTCTTC.

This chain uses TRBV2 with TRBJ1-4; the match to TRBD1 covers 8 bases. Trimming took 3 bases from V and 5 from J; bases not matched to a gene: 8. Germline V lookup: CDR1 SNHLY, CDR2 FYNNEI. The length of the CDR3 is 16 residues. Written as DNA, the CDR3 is TGTGCCAGCAGTGAGACCGGGACAGGCCGAAATGAAAAACTGTTTTTT. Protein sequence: CASSETGTGRNEKLFF.

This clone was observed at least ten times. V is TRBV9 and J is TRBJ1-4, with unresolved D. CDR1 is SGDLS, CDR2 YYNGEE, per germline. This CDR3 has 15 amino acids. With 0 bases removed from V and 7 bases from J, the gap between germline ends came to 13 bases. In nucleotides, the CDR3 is TGTGCCAGCAGCGTAGGGATAGAGAGAGGTGAAAAACTGTTTTTT. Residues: CASSVGIERGEKLFF.

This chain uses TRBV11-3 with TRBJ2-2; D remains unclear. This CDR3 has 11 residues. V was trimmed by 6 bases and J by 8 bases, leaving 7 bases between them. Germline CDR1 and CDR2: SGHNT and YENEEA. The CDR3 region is CASSGSGELFF. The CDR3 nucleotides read TGTGCCAGCAGTGGGTCGGGGGAGCTGTTTTTT.

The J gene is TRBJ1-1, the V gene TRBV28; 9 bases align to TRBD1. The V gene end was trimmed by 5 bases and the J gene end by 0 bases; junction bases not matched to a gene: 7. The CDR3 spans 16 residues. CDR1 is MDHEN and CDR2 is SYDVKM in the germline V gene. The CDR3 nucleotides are TGTGCCAGCAGTCCGGGGGACAGGGACATGAACACTGAAGCTTTCTTT. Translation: CASSPGDRDMNTEAFF.

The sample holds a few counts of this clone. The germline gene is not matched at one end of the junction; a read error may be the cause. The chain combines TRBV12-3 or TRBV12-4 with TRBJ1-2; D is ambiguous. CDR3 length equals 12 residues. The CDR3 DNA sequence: TGTGCCAGCAGTTTAGCTCCGGGCCTCCTGTCCTTC. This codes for CASSLAPGLLSF.

This CDR3 reads CASSPDSKETQYF. The DNA for the CDR3 is TGTGCCAGCTCACCGGACAGTAAAGAGACCCAGTACTTC. The chain couples TRBV18 to TRBJ2-5, with D possibly being TRBD1 (6 bases). Germline assignment: CDR1 KGHSH and CDR2 LQKENI. This CDR3 spans 13 amino acids. Deletions cut 3 bases from V and 3 bases from J, with 8 bases between.

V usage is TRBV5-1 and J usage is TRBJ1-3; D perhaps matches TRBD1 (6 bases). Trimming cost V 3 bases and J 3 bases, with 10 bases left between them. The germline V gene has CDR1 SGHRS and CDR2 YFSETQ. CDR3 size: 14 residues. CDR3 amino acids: CASSSGQYGNTIYF. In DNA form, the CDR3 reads TGCGCCAGCAGCTCTGGACAGTATGGAAACACCATATATTTT.

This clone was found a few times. The DNA of the CDR3 is TGTGCCACCAGCAGAGAGGGGGGGGCAGCCTATGGCTACACCTTC. Its protein is CATSREGGAAYGYTF. The chain couples TRBV15 to TRBJ1-2, with D possibly matching TRBD1 (6 bases). Germline V gene data show CDR1 as LNHNV and CDR2 as YYDKDF (reference sequence). The germline V and J ends were trimmed by 0 bases and 4 bases, with 12 bases remaining between them. The CDR3 consists of 15 residues.

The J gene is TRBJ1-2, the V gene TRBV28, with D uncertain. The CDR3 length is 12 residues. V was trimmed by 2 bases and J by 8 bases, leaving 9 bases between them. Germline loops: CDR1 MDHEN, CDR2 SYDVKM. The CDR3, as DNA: TGTGCCAGCAGTTTAGAAGGTTGGGGCTACACCTTC. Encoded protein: CASSLEGWGYTF.

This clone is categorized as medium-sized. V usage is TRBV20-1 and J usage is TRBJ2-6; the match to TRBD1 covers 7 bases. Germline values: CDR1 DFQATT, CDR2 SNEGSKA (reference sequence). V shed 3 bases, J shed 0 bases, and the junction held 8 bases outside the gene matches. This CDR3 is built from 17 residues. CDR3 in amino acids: CSASTGTVTSGANVLTF. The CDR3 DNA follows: TGCAGTGCTAGCACCGGGACAGTGACCTCTGGGGCCAACGTCCTGACTTTC.

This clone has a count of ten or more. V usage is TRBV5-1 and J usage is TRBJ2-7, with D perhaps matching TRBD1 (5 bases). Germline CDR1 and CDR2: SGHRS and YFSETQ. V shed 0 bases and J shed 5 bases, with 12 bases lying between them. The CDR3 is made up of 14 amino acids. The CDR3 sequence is CASSLGAGINEQYF. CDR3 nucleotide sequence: TGCGCCAGCAGCTTGGGGGCAGGGATCAACGAGCAGTACTTC.